A single sample gave rise to the 24 T cell receptor beta chains below, sequenced in a study of identical twins. TCRdb processed the 5' RACE reads anew with MiXCR; each CDR3 protein has one entry. This sample carries around 570,000 distinct CDR3 sequences, 9% to 10% of them seen once, and the ten largest clones take approximately 3%. This same sample was also taken into another study, of yellow fever vaccine responses in identical twins.

Sequencing was carried out using PBMCs. These receptors all stem from a woman younger than 35 in good health.

This clonotype came up a few times. The gene calls are TRBV7-2 and TRBJ2-1; D is perhaps TRBD2 (5 bases). Germline CDR1 reads SGHTA; CDR2 reads FQGNSA. Trimming cost V 5 bases and J 3 bases, with 17 bases left between them. CDR3 size: 16 residues. The CDR3 here is CASSTGLPTYYNEQFF. The CDR3 DNA sequence: TGTGCCAGCAGCACCGGACTTCCCACTTACTACAATGAGCAGTTCTTC.

The gene calls are TRBV7-9 and TRBJ2-1, with D perhaps being TRBD1 or TRBD2 (5 bases each). Trimming shortened V by 8 bases and J by 8 bases, and 13 bases separated the two germline ends. The CDR3 contains 12 residues. Germline loops: CDR1 SEHNR, CDR2 FQNEAQ (reference sequence). CDR3 sequence reads: CASGLGVDEQFF. As DNA, the CDR3 is TGTGCCAGCGGACTGGGGGTGGATGAGCAGTTCTTC.

The rearrangement links TRBV20-1 to TRBJ1-1; D might be TRBD1 (5 bases). CDR1 is DFQATT and CDR2 is SNEGSKA in the germline V gene (reference sequence). The CDR3 totals 17 residues. The V and J ends lost 3 bases and 0 bases respectively, with 20 bases between them. This CDR3 is CSASPARSVGVNTEAFF. CDR3 DNA: TGCAGTGCTAGTCCCGCTCGATCAGTGGGGGTGAACACTGAAGCTTTCTTT.

The CDR3 bases are TGTGCCAGCAGTATACAAAATCAGCCCCAGCATTTT. It is translated as CASSIQNQPQHF. This sequence joins TRBV28 and TRBJ1-5; D call uncertain. The CDR3 runs 12 residues. In germline, CDR1 is MDHEN, CDR2 SYDVKM. Trimming left V 5 bases short and J 4 bases short, with 6 bases between.

This clonotype was seen a handful of times. The gene calls are TRBV14 and TRBJ2-5; 9 nucleotides align to TRBD2. Germline V gives CDR1 SGHDN, CDR2 FVKESK. V lost 0 bases to trimming and J lost 3 bases; unmatched junction nucleotides: 11. This CDR3 has 18 amino acids. The CDR3 region has the DNA TGTGCCAGCAGCCAAGACCCATGGAACCTAGCGGGGAAAGAGACCCAGTACTTC. Translating it yields CASSQDPWNLAGKETQYF.

This clonotype was counted many times. J is TRBJ2-1 and V is TRBV5-1; a weak D match, TRBD2 (5 bases). In germline, CDR1 is SGHRS, CDR2 YFSETQ. The CDR3 has 14 amino acids. Trimming took off 4 bases at V and 10 bases at J, with 18 bases between the two ends. The CDR3 is CASSPEVIGAEQFF. The CDR3 coding sequence is TGCGCCAGCAGCCCGGAGGTAATCGGTGCAGAGCAGTTCTTC.

The chain employs TRBV6-4 and TRBJ2-5; D might be TRBD1 (5 bases). This CDR3 spans 11 amino acids. Germline assignment: CDR1 MRHNA and CDR2 SNTAGT. Deletions cut 9 bases from V and 5 bases from J, with 10 bases between. The CDR3 sequence is CARGHRETQYF. As DNA, the CDR3 is TGTGCCAGAGGGCACAGGGAGACCCAGTACTTC.

V and J are TRBV20-1 and TRBJ2-2, with 9 bases fitting TRBD2. The CDR3 spans 15 residues. In germline, CDR1 is DFQATT, CDR2 SNEGSKA (reference sequence). Trimming removed 1 base from V and 6 bases from J; junction bases left unmatched: 6. CDR3 region: CSARVGAGGSGELFF. CDR3 nucleotides: TGCAGTGCTAGAGTCGGAGCGGGAGGATCCGGGGAGCTGTTTTTT.

The chain has TRBV7-2 and TRBJ2-1; possible D gene TRBD1, 5 bases. This CDR3 has 14 amino acids. Germline V gene data show CDR1 as SGHTA and CDR2 as FQGNSA. V lost 6 bases to trimming and J lost 4 bases, with 13 bases between them. CDR3 in DNA: TGTGCCAGCAGAAGACAGTACAGTTACAATGAGCAGTTCTTC. Translated, it gives CASRRQYSYNEQFF. Based on the CDR3 plus reference TRBV7-2 and TRBJ2-1, the full variable domain is GAGVSQSPSNKVTEKGKDVELRCDPISGHTALYWYRQSLGQGLEFLIYFQGNSAPDKSGLPSDRFSAERTGGSVSTLTIQRTQQEDSAVYLCASRRQYSYNEQFFGPGTRLTVL.

The sample holds a few counts of this clonotype. The J gene is TRBJ2-7, the V gene TRBV10-3; TRBD1 is a possible D gene (6 bases). Germline CDR1 and CDR2: ENHRY and SYGVKD. The CDR3 has 15 residues. Trimming cost V 5 bases and J 6 bases, with 20 bases left between them. The chain's CDR3 is CAISPMGTQGREQYF. In DNA form, the CDR3 reads TGTGCCATCAGTCCGATGGGGACCCAGGGGCGCGAGCAGTACTTC.

This clonotype was observed at least ten times. The chain carries TRBV6-4 and TRBJ2-3; 10 bases match TRBD2. The junction had 5 bases not matched to a gene; V was cut back by 0 bases and J by 2 bases. Per germline, CDR1 MRHNA and CDR2 SNTAGT. This CDR3 is 17 amino acids long. CDR3 in amino acids: CASSDSSLAGDTDTQYF. The CDR3 coding sequence is TGTGCCAGCAGTGACTCGTCTCTAGCGGGGGACACAGATACGCAGTATTTT.

This clonotype was detected a few times. The chain uses TRBV11-2 and TRBJ2-6; D ambiguous. This CDR3 is built from 15 residues. Germline CDR1 and CDR2: SGHAT and FQNNGV. The germline V and J ends were trimmed by 5 bases and 4 bases, with 12 bases remaining between them. In DNA form, the CDR3 reads TGTGCCAGCAGCCTTCCGATTTCGGGGGCCAACGTCCTGACTTTC. It yields the protein CASSLPISGANVLTF.

The V gene is TRBV7-9, the J gene TRBJ2-7; 7 nucleotides align to TRBD1. CDR1 and CDR2 from the germline V gene are SEHNR and FQNEAQ (reference sequence). This CDR3 contains 14 residues. V was pared by 4 bases and J by 2 bases, with 5 bases of the junction left unmatched. Here the CDR3 reads CASSSDRAPYEQYF. CDR3 DNA sequence: TGTGCCAGCAGCTCCGACAGGGCCCCCTACGAGCAGTACTTC. The full variable domain, with the rest looked up from reference TRBV7-9 and TRBJ2-7, is DTGVSQNPRHKITKRGQNVTFRCDPISEHNRLYWYRQTLGQGPEFLTYFQNEAQLEKSRLLSDRFSAERPKGSFSTLEIQRTEQGDSAMYLCASSSDRAPYEQYFGPGTRLTVT.

This clonotype has a handful of counts. This chain uses TRBV10-1 with TRBJ2-4; possibly TRBD1 or TRBD2 for D (5 bases each). There are 13 residues in the CDR3. V lost 2 bases and J lost 15, with 17 bases in between. Germline V gene sequence: CDR1 WNHNN, CDR2 SYGVQD (reference sequence). The CDR3 loop is CASSEAGTTVLYF. The CDR3 coding sequence is TGCGCCAGCAGTGAGGCCGGGACCACCGTTCTGTACTTC.

The sample holds a few counts of this clonotype. The chain recombines TRBV7-9 with TRBJ2-2; D might be TRBD2 (5 bases). The CDR3 contains 16 residues. The germline V gene has CDR1 SEHNR and CDR2 FQNEAQ (reference sequence). Trimming pared 1 base from V and 0 bases from J, leaving 9 bases between. CDR3 sequence reads: CASSLVRGSNTGELFF. The CDR3 nucleotides read TGTGCCAGCAGCTTAGTTCGGGGTTCGAACACCGGGGAGCTGTTTTTT.

This clonotype was seen repeatedly, ten times or more. The V and J genes are TRBV29-1 and TRBJ2-3; the D gene could be TRBD1 or TRBD2 (6 bases each). The CDR3 runs to 19 residues. From germline, CDR1 is SQVTM and CDR2 ANQGSEA. CDR3 coding DNA: TGCAGAAATGTTGGGGGGCACTTGTGTGAGCCCCCAAGCACAGATACGCAGTATTTT. Protein product: CRNVGGHLCEPPSTDTQYF.

The table lists this clonotype with a few counts. This sequence joins TRBV12-3 or TRBV12-4 and TRBJ2-2; tentatively, D is TRBD2 (5 bases). This CDR3 contains 15 residues. The V gene lost 7 bases and the J gene lost 3 bases, with 15 bases spanning the gap. CDR3 in amino acids: CASTSWEKYTGELFF. The CDR3 region has the DNA TGTGCCAGCACCTCCTGGGAGAAGTACACCGGGGAGCTGTTTTTT.

The rearrangement joins TRBV4-1 to TRBJ1-2; D is uncertain. This CDR3 contains 12 residues. V lost 1 base and J lost 7, with 7 bases in between. Germline V gene sequence: CDR1 MGHRA, CDR2 YSYEKL. This CDR3 is CASSQGQVGYTF. The CDR3 DNA is TGCGCCAGCAGCCAAGGGCAGGTTGGCTACACCTTC.

The chain combines TRBV5-6 with TRBJ2-1; D is undetermined. Germline assignment: CDR1 SGHDT and CDR2 YYEEEE. The CDR3 sequence is 15 residues long. Trimming stripped 2 bases from V and 6 bases from J, with 15 bases between. CDR3 DNA: TGTGCCAGCAGCTTTTACTCTCTAAGGTTCAATGAGCAGTTCTTC. Translated: CASSFYSLRFNEQFF.

The CDR3 is CASSPAGPPTREQYF. In DNA form, the CDR3 reads TGCGCCAGCAGCCCCGCCGGGCCCCCAACGCGGGAGCAGTACTTC. The rearrangement uses TRBV5-1 and TRBJ2-7, with D hard to call. Germline loops: CDR1 SGHRS, CDR2 YFSETQ. V gave up 4 bases and J gave up 7 bases, with 21 bases separating them. This CDR3 comprises 15 residues.

The rearrangement links TRBV4-1 to TRBJ1-4, with D possibly TRBD1 on 5 matching bases. With 1 base removed from V and 7 bases from J, the gap between germline ends came to 16 bases. The germline gives CDR1 MGHRA, CDR2 YSYEKL. This CDR3 comprises 16 residues. CDR3 in amino acids: CASSQVRGRLFEKLFF. DNA for the CDR3: TGCGCCAGCAGCCAAGTTAGGGGACGTCTGTTTGAAAAACTGTTTTTT.

V is TRBV2 and J is TRBJ1-1; no firm D call. The germline CDR1 and CDR2 sequences are SNHLY and FYNNEI. The V end was cut by 4 bases, the J end by 7 bases, with 13 bases between. The CDR3 is 13 amino acids. As DNA, the CDR3 is TGTGCCAGCAGTGTGGGTCACGGGAGTGAAGCTTTCTTT. Translating gives CASSVGHGSEAFF.

The CDR3 reads CASSAEGSGSTNEQFF. CDR3 DNA sequence: TGTGCCAGCAGTGCCGAGGGGAGCGGGAGTACAAATGAGCAGTTCTTC. This chain uses TRBV2 with TRBJ2-1, with TRBD2 matching 8 bases. Per the germline V gene, CDR1 is SNHLY and CDR2 is FYNNEI. After removal of 4 bases from V and 7 bases from J, the junction contained 12 bases not matched to a gene. The CDR3 loop spans 16 amino acids. The complete variable domain, with remaining parts taken from reference TRBV2 and TRBJ2-1, reads EPEVTQTPSHQVTQMGQEVILRCVPISNHLYFYWYRQILGQKVEFLVSFYNNEISEKSEIFDDQFSVERPDGSNFTLKIRSTKLEDSAMYFCASSAEGSGSTNEQFFGPGTRLTVL.

Comment on this clonotype: This may be a read error: a much more frequent sequence differs by one nucleotide. The chain is built from TRBV20-1 and TRBJ2-3; TRBD2 might be the D (6 bases). This CDR3 region has 12 residues. CDR1 is DFQATT and CDR2 is SNEGSKA in the germline V gene (reference sequence). V lost 8 bases and J lost 5, with 14 bases in between. Written as DNA, the CDR3 is TGCAGTTCCAAACGAGCGGGAGATACGCAGTATTTT. This gives the protein CSSKRAGDTQYF.